This record concerns one TCR beta chain sequence. This sample was taken from a study of blood T cell repertoires in COVID-19. The table came from immunoSEQ multiplex PCR; TCRdb's copy has only in-frame clones and leaves some out. Of under 250,000 clones in the sample, roughly 78% are singletons; the top ten hold approximately 12%. Sequenced: peripheral blood. This TCR derives from a woman in her thirties or forties with acute or convalescent COVID-19.

The CDR3 coding sequence is TGCGCCAGCAGCGTGACTAGCGGGGGGGCCGACGAGCAGTACTTC. Translating it yields CASSVTSGGADEQYF. The chain carries TRBV10-1 and TRBJ2-7, with TRBD2 matching 14 bases. CDR3 length equals 15 residues. Looked up from germline, CDR1 is WNHNN and CDR2 is SYGVQD (reference sequence). Trimming at V came to 6 bases and at J to 5 bases, leaving 6 bases not matched to a gene.